The entry below describes one T cell receptor (beta chain). The V gene's germline CDR1 is ENHRY and CDR2 SYGVKD. V lost 0 bases and J lost 2, with 18 bases in between. The CDR3 totals 18 residues. Some clones are missing from TCRdb's copy, which holds only in-frame ones; the method was immunoSEQ multiplex PCR. Among about 120,000 clones listed, over 65% were seen once. The sample is drawn from a study of shared clonotypes between healthy human individuals. This receptor was identified in a woman aged 30 to 39 in good health. This chain links TRBV10-3 with TRBJ2-3; D possibly corresponds to TRBD2 (6 bases). Sample: memory CD8+ T cells sorted from blood. Documented subset: CD45RO+ cells pooled with CCR7-negative TemRA cells. The DNA of the CDR3 is TGTGCCATCAGTGAGTCGACTCGGAGTAGCGGAGCCACAGATACGCAGTATTTT. As protein: CAISESTRSSGATDTQYF.